The clone carrying this TCR beta chain was seen at least ten times. What it binds is unknown. The CDR3 length is 15 residues. Deletions cut 6 bases from V and 0 bases from J, with 11 bases between. The germline gives CDR1 SNHLY, CDR2 FYNNEI. TCRdb itself ran the 5' RACE reads through MiXCR, one entry per CDR3 protein. The sample lists roughly 56,000 distinct CDR3 sequences, around 10% occurring once. The data originate from a study of neurological immune-mediated disorders. The study's findings and limits: Falling below healthy controls, multiple sclerosis showed the least TCR clonal expansion, while HTLV-1-associated myelopathy showed the most.

The sequence was obtained from a man in his 60s in good health. J is TRBJ2-2 and V is TRBV2; D remains ambiguous. Sequencing was performed on PBMCs. The CDR3 nucleotides read TGTGCCAGCAGGCCGGGTTACGCGAACACCGGGGAGCTGTTTTTT. This sequence encodes CASRPGYANTGELFF.